The 22 T cell receptor beta chains below were found in one sample sequenced in a study of blood T cell repertoires in COVID-19. Sequencing was performed with immunoSEQ multiplex PCR; in TCRdb, only in-frame clones are kept and a portion is missing. The sample consists of roughly 340,000 clones, 87% of them appearing once. The sample comprised peripheral blood. The receptors were gathered from a woman between 45 and 65 years old with COVID-19, enrolled during active disease.

The CDR3 nucleotides are TGCGCCAGCAGCCGCACGGGACAATTGAATGAAAAACTGTTTTTT. Translated: CASSRTGQLNEKLFF. This sequence joins TRBV5-1 and TRBJ1-4; weak D call: TRBD1 (6 bases). Germline-derived CDR1 and CDR2 are SGHRS and YFSETQ. This CDR3 has 15 residues. The germline V and J ends were trimmed by 4 bases and 5 bases, with 15 bases remaining between them.

This sequence joins TRBV7-6 and TRBJ2-3, with 7 bases identical to TRBD2. Germline assignment: CDR1 SGHVS and CDR2 FNYEAQ. CDR3 length: 16 amino acids. V trimming: 0 bases; J trimming: 0 bases; junction bases outside the gene matches: 3. DNA for the CDR3: TGTGCCAGCAGCTTAGCGGGAGGGATTAGCACAGATACGCAGTATTTT. Translated: CASSLAGGISTDTQYF.

The genes are TRBV19 and TRBJ1-2, with D tentatively TRBD1 (6 bases). The CDR3 runs 15 residues. Germline CDR1 is LNHDA and CDR2 is SQIVND (reference sequence). Trimming cost V 3 bases and J 3 bases, with 14 bases left between them. The CDR3 spells CASSIRGTTHYGYTF. CDR3 in DNA: TGTGCCAGTAGTATTAGGGGGACCACACACTATGGCTACACCTTC.

The gene calls are TRBV18 and TRBJ1-5; D unclear. Germline V gives CDR1 KGHSH, CDR2 LQKENI. The CDR3 is 15 residues long. Trimming took off 3 bases at V and 1 base at J, with 10 bases between the two ends. In nucleotides, the CDR3 is TGTGCCAGCTCACCTACCGCCGGGAGCAATCAGCCCCAGCATTTT. This sequence encodes CASSPTAGSNQPQHF.

The gene calls are TRBV18 and TRBJ1-5; 7 bases are shared with TRBD1. This CDR3 contains 15 residues. With V trimmed by 1 base and J by 4 bases, 4 bases remained unmatched. The germline gives CDR1 KGHSH, CDR2 LQKENI. The CDR3 nucleotides are TGTGCCAGCTCACCACAGGGGACAGATAATCAGCCCCAGCATTTT. Its translation: CASSPQGTDNQPQHF.

V usage is TRBV6-5 and J usage is TRBJ2-7; D is uncertain. CDR1 and CDR2 from the germline V gene are MNHEY and SVGAGI. Trimming left V 2 bases short and J 7 bases short, with 12 bases between. This CDR3 region has 13 residues. The CDR3 region has the DNA TGTGCCAGCAGTTACGCGGTCGAGCGTGAGCAGTACTTC. Its translation: CASSYAVEREQYF.

J is TRBJ1-5 and V is TRBV30; no firm D call. With 1 base removed from V and 5 bases from J, the gap between germline ends came to 9 bases. Germline-derived CDR1 and CDR2 are GTSNPN and SVGIG (reference sequence). The CDR3 has 13 residues. The CDR3 here is CAWSADTHQPQHF. CDR3 DNA: TGTGCCTGGAGTGCCGACACCCATCAGCCCCAGCATTTT.

V gene TRBV19 combines with J gene TRBJ1-2; D not resolved. V was shortened by 0 bases and J by 4 bases, with 9 bases between the two germline ends. CDR1 and CDR2 from the germline V gene are LNHDA and SQIVND (reference sequence). The CDR3 has 14 amino acids. CDR3 in amino acids: CASSIDARSYGYTF. Written as DNA, the CDR3 is TGTGCCAGTAGTATAGATGCTCGCAGCTATGGCTACACCTTC.

J is TRBJ2-7 and V is TRBV3-1 (or the pseudogene TRBV3-2); D remains ambiguous. Germline V gene data show CDR1 as LGHDT and CDR2 as YNNKEL (reference sequence). Deletions cut 0 bases from V and 3 bases from J, with 9 bases between. This CDR3 comprises 14 residues. CDR3 coding DNA: TGTGCCAGCAGCCAAGATTGGAGACGCTACGAGCAGTACTTC. This translates into CASSQDWRRYEQYF.

The chain couples TRBV19 to TRBJ1-4; 8 bases fit TRBD1. The CDR3 runs to 16 residues. The V gene's germline CDR1 is LNHDA and CDR2 SQIVND (reference sequence). V dropped 4 bases and J dropped 3; count of bases not matched to a gene: 7. Here the CDR3 DNA reads TGTGCCAGTAGTAGATTAACAGGGGGTTCTAATGAAAAACTGTTTTTT. Its translation: CASSRLTGGSNEKLFF.

CDR3 DNA sequence: TGTGCCAGCAGATCCGGGACAGGGTACCCCTTGGGGTCCTACAATGAGCAGTTCTTC. Translated, it gives CASRSGTGYPLGSYNEQFF. This rearrangement joins TRBV3-1 (or the pseudogene TRBV3-2) to TRBJ2-1, with TRBD1 matching 9 bases. Germline-derived CDR1 and CDR2 are LGHDT and YNNKEL (reference sequence). The CDR3 spans 19 residues. The ends lost 6 bases at V and 1 base at J; junction bases unmatched: 16.

The chain links TRBV2 to TRBJ1-5; 7 bases are a match to TRBD1. The ends lost 8 bases at V and 3 bases at J; junction bases unmatched: 16. The length of the CDR3 is 17 residues. CDR1 and CDR2 from the germline V gene are SNHLY and FYNNEI. CDR3 sequence (DNA): TGTGCCAGCGCCCTCGGGACAGCAGGCGACTTCAATCAGCCCCAGCATTTT. This encodes CASALGTAGDFNQPQHF.

J is TRBJ2-7 and V is TRBV7-9; TRBD2 might be the D (7 bases). This CDR3 contains 13 residues. The V gene's germline CDR1 is SEHNR and CDR2 FQNEAQ (reference sequence). Trimming took 3 bases from V and 5 from J, leaving 11 bases between them. The CDR3 coding sequence is TGTGCCAGCAGCTTGGGGGGGCGACACGAGCAGTACTTC. Its protein product is CASSLGGRHEQYF.

On this clone: This specimen includes other DNA sequences encoding the same CDR3. J is TRBJ1-1 and V is TRBV6-5, with 7 bases matching TRBD1. Germline CDR1 MNHEY, CDR2 SVGAGI. This CDR3 contains 14 residues. Losses at the gene ends were 6 bases for V and 1 base for J; bases not matched to a gene: 5. CDR3 protein: CASSYRQGNTEAFF. Here the CDR3 DNA reads TGTGCCAGCAGCTACCGACAGGGGAACACTGAAGCTTTCTTT.

V is TRBV6-5 and J is TRBJ1-2; TRBD1 is a possible D gene (6 bases). Trimming stripped 4 bases from V and 10 bases from J, with 13 bases between. Germline CDR1 reads MNHEY; CDR2 reads SVGAGI. The CDR3 sequence is 12 residues long. CDR3 protein: CASSSKQGSYTF. The CDR3 nucleotides read TGTGCCAGCAGTTCAAAACAGGGATCCTACACCTTC.

This rearrangement joins TRBV7-2 to TRBJ2-1; a possible D gene is TRBD2 (5 bases). Germline CDR1 and CDR2: SGHTA and FQGNSA. The CDR3 is 16 amino acids. Trimming stripped 5 bases from V and 0 bases from J, with 14 bases between. The DNA for the CDR3 is TGTGCCAGCAGCCTCCGGACGGGAAGCTCCTACAATGAGCAGTTCTTC. Amino acid sequence: CASSLRTGSSYNEQFF.

This rearrangement joins TRBV5-1 to TRBJ1-2, with 12 bases lining up with TRBD1. The CDR3 is made up of 16 amino acids. Germline CDR1 SGHRS, CDR2 YFSETQ. The J segment lost 3 bases and the V segment lost 5 bases, leaving 8 bases of the junction unmatched. The CDR3 DNA reads TGCGCCAGCAGACCGGGACAGGGGGCGAAGGACTATGGCTACACCTTC. It codes for CASRPGQGAKDYGYTF.

This chain joins TRBV7-9 and TRBJ1-2, with a possible D match to TRBD1 (5 bases). The V gene lost 5 bases and the J gene lost 7 bases, with 20 bases spanning the gap. The CDR3 has 15 residues. Looked up from germline, CDR1 is SEHNR and CDR2 is FQNEAQ (reference sequence). CDR3 in DNA: TGTGCCAGCAGCCTGGGGGGGACTGGGCGTGGTGGCTACACCTTC. This encodes CASSLGGTGRGGYTF.

The J gene is TRBJ2-7, the V gene TRBV2; 7 nucleotides align to TRBD1. The CDR3 has 10 residues. Looked up from germline, CDR1 is SNHLY and CDR2 is FYNNEI. In DNA form, the CDR3 reads TGTGCTCAACAGGGGTACGAGCAGTACTTC. Protein sequence: CAQQGYEQYF.

The chain joins TRBV6-6 to TRBJ2-1, with 8 bases fitting TRBD1. The V and J ends lost 6 bases and 6 bases, in that order; junction bases with no gene match: 10. CDR3 size: 15 residues. Germline CDR1 is MNHNY and CDR2 is SVGAGI (reference sequence). As DNA, the CDR3 is TGTGCCAGCAGAAGGGTTGTGGGACAGGTCAATGAGCAGTTCTTC. It yields the protein CASRRVVGQVNEQFF.

The chain is built from TRBV6-1 and TRBJ2-7; tentative D call: TRBD1 (6 bases). Trimming took off 0 bases at V and 2 bases at J, with 11 bases between the two ends. The CDR3 consists of 15 residues. CDR1 is MNHNS and CDR2 is SASEGT in the germline V gene. CDR3 sequence (DNA): TGTGCCAGCAGTGAAGCAGGGGGAGCCCCCTACGAGCAGTACTTC. Translated: CASSEAGGAPYEQYF.

CDR3 in amino acids: CASKDRVGINQPQHF. The DNA of the CDR3 is TGTGCCAGTAAGGACAGGGTCGGAATAAATCAGCCCCAGCATTTT. The chain employs TRBV19 and TRBJ1-5, with TRBD1 matching 8 bases. Looked up from germline, CDR1 is LNHDA and CDR2 is SQIVND (reference sequence). V was pared by 7 bases and J by 4 bases, with 9 bases of the junction left unmatched. The CDR3 spans 15 residues.